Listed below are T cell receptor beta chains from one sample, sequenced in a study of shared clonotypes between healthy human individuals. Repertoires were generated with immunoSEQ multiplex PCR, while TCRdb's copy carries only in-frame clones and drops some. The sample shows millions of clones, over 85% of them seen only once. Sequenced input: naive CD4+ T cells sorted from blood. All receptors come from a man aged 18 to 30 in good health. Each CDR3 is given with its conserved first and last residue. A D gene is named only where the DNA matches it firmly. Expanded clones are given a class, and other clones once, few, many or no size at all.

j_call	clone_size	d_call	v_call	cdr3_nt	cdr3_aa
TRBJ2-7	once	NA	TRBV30	TGTGCCTGGAGTGTAGGGAGCGAGCAGTACTTC	CAWSVGSEQYF
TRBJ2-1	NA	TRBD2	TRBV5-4	TGTGCCAGCAGCCAGAGGGGTAGCGGGGGTTACAATGAGCAGTTCTTC	CASSQRGSGGYNEQFF
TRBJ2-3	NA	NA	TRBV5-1	TGCGCCAGCAGATCCGGGGTAGAGGCGCAGTATTTT	CASRSGVEAQYF
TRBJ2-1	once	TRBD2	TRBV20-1	TGCAGTGCTAGAGAGGAGCGGGGGCAGTTCTTC	CSAREERGQFF
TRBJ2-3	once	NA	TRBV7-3	TGTGCCAGCAGCCTGGGGCTGAGCACAGATACGCAGTATTTT	CASSLGLSTDTQYF
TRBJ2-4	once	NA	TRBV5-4	TGTGCCAGCAGCTTGGGAAGAACGGACATTCAGTACTTC	CASSLGRTDIQYF
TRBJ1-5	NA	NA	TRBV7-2	TGTGCCAGCAGCAGAGGACACGTTTCCAATCAGCCCCAGCATTTT	CASSRGHVSNQPQHF
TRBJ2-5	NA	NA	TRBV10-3	TGTGCCATCAGTGATTTGGCAGGGGAAACCCAAGAGACCCAGTACTTC	CAISDLAGETQETQYF
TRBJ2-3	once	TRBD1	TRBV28	TGTGCCAGCAACAAAGCCGGGACAGGGGATAAGGATACGCAGTATTTT	CASNKAGTGDKDTQYF
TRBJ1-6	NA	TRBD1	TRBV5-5	TGTGCCAGCAGCCTCACTGGACAGGGGAGAAATTCACCCCTCCACTTT	CASSLTGQGRNSPLHF